This is a list of T cell receptor beta chains from one sample in a study of T cell repertoires in cytomegalovirus infection. One entry per CDR3 protein results from TCRdb running MiXCR on the reads. The sample has a few hundred thousand distinct CDR3 sequences; 26% are singletons. The sequencing input was PBMCs. These receptors originate from a human donor in good health (CMV status not recorded). Some clones in this sample may be carry-over from other donors' samples. The CDR3 runs from the conserved cysteine through the conserved F or W. A D gene is named only where the DNA matches it firmly. Rows give clone size only sometimes, using once, few, many, or a class for an expanded clone.

>TRBJ1-1|few|NA|TRBV7-9
CASSLFRDTEAFF
TGTGCCAGCAGCTTATTTAGGGACACTGAAGCTTTCTTT
>TRBJ1-2|few|NA|TRBV4-3
CASSPTRDDYGYTF
TGCGCCAGCAGCCCTACGCGGGACGACTATGGCTACACCTTC
>TRBJ1-4|few|TRBD1|TRBV20-1
CSARAGGQGARGEKLFF
TGCAGTGCTAGAGCGGGGGGACAGGGGGCAAGGGGGGAAAAACTGTTTTTT
>TRBJ2-1|few|TRBD2|TRBV7-9
CASSSGLAGWSSYNEQFF
TGTGCCAGCAGCTCAGGACTAGCGGGATGGAGCTCCTACAATGAGCAGTTCTTC
>TRBJ2-5|NA|NA|TRBV29-1
CSVRPSLRETQYF
TGCAGCGTTCGGCCTAGTCTCCGGGAGACCCAGTACTTC
>TRBJ1-1|NA|NA|TRBV28
CASTAYGVNTEAFF
TGTGCCAGCACCGCTTACGGGGTGAACACTGAAGCTTTCTTT
>TRBJ2-1|NA|NA|TRBV12-3/TRBV12-4
CASSSRKGLGRKGYNEQFF
TGTGCCAGCAGTTCAAGAAAAGGACTGGGGCGGAAGGGGTACAATGAGCAGTTCTTC
>TRBJ2-5|many|TRBD1|TRBV7-2
CASSRGDRAETQYF
TGTGCCAGCAGCAGAGGCGACAGGGCTGAGACCCAGTACTTC
>TRBJ2-5|NA|NA|TRBV20-1
CSARRVGGETQYF
TGCAGTGCTAGGAGGGTCGGTGGAGAGACCCAGTACTTC
>TRBJ1-4|many|NA|TRBV12-3/TRBV12-4
CASSPRWENEKLFF
TGTGCCAGCAGTCCCCGGTGGGAGAATGAAAAACTGTTTTTT
>TRBJ2-1|many|NA|TRBV7-3
CASSPQAGHYNEQFF
TGTGCCAGCAGCCCCCAGGCGGGCCACTACAATGAGCAGTTCTTC
>TRBJ1-2|NA|NA|TRBV29-1
CSVEQPNYGYTF
TGCAGCGTTGAACAGCCTAACTATGGCTACACCTTC
>TRBJ2-5|NA|NA|TRBV7-9
CASSPLSGKLTQYF
TGTGCCAGCAGCCCTCTTTCCGGGAAGCTGACCCAGTACTTC
>TRBJ2-3|NA|NA|TRBV27
CASSSASPRTDTQYF
TGTGCCAGCAGTTCCGCATCCCCGCGGACAGATACGCAGTATTTT
>TRBJ2-1|NA|TRBD2|TRBV6-1
CASTKLAGVRNEQFF
TGTGCCAGCACCAAACTAGCGGGAGTCCGGAATGAGCAGTTCTTC
>TRBJ2-2|few|NA|TRBV27
CASSGGSTGELFF
TGTGCCAGCTCTGGGGGTAGTACCGGGGAGCTGTTTTTT
>TRBJ2-1|many|NA|TRBV7-9
CASDRTVNEQFF
TGTGCCAGCGATCGCACAGTCAATGAGCAGTTCTTC
>TRBJ1-4|NA|NA|TRBV7-8
CASSPHRVPGARVSNEKLFF
TGTGCCAGCAGCCCCCACAGGGTACCGGGAGCCCGAGTGTCTAATGAAAAACTGTTTTTT
>TRBJ2-2|many|NA|TRBV7-6
CASSLAQGGGSGELFF
TGTGCCAGCAGCTTAGCTCAAGGAGGGGGTTCCGGGGAGCTGTTTTTT
>TRBJ2-5|few|TRBD2|TRBV7-9
CASSPEGSGTETQYF
TGTGCCAGCAGCCCTGAGGGGAGCGGGACGGAGACCCAGTACTTC
>TRBJ2-3|many|TRBD2|TRBV7-2
CASSARLAGDRTDTQYF
TGTGCCAGCAGCGCTAGGCTAGCGGGAGATCGCACAGATACGCAGTATTTT
>TRBJ1-2|NA|TRBD1|TRBV20-1
CSADDRESGYGYTF
TGCAGTGCTGATGACAGGGAAAGTGGCTATGGCTACACCTTC
>TRBJ1-1|NA|TRBD1|TRBV11-2
CASSSYRGKGTEAFF
TGTGCCAGCAGCTCTTACAGGGGGAAGGGAACTGAAGCTTTCTTT
>TRBJ2-3|NA|NA|TRBV13
CASSYGAEDTQYF
TGTGCCAGCAGCTACGGGGCTGAGGATACGCAGTATTTT
>TRBJ2-2|NA|NA|TRBV7-3
CASSERGRDSGELFF
TGTGCCAGCAGCGAACGGGGGAGGGACAGCGGGGAGCTGTTTTTT
>TRBJ2-1|few|TRBD1|TRBV4-2
CASSQDETGALNEQFF
TGTGCCAGCAGCCAAGATGAAACAGGGGCCCTCAATGAGCAGTTCTTC
>TRBJ2-7|few|TRBD2|TRBV12-3/TRBV12-4
CASSSLAGGSYEQYF
TGTGCCAGCAGTTCCCTAGCGGGAGGATCCTACGAGCAGTACTTC
>TRBJ1-4|NA|TRBD1|TRBV28
CASSLRTGGNEKLFF
TGTGCCAGCAGTTTACGGACAGGGGGAAATGAAAAACTGTTTTTT
>TRBJ2-1|NA|TRBD2|TRBV6-5
CASSYYGASGSHEQFF
TGTGCCAGCAGTTACTATGGGGCTAGCGGGAGTCATGAGCAGTTCTTC
>TRBJ2-1|NA|NA|TRBV7-7
CASSSGGDEQFF
TGTGCCAGCAGCTCTGGTGGGGATGAGCAGTTCTTC
>TRBJ2-5|few|NA|TRBV19
CASRTPGQETQYF
TGTGCCAGTAGAACCCCGGGACAAGAGACCCAGTACTTC
>TRBJ2-1|few|TRBD2|TRBV18
CASSPPSLAGPYNEQFF
TGTGCCAGCTCACCACCCTCACTAGCGGGACCCTACAATGAGCAGTTCTTC
>TRBJ1-5|NA|TRBD1|TRBV2
CASTAQGSEPQHF
TGTGCCAGCACCGCACAGGGGTCGGAGCCCCAGCATTTT
>TRBJ2-5|few|NA|TRBV12-3/TRBV12-4
CASSFSATQYF
TGTGCCAGCAGTTTCTCGGCGACCCAGTACTTC
>TRBJ1-5|few|NA|TRBV10-3
CAIRAGDSNQPQHF
TGTGCCATCAGGGCAGGGGATAGCAATCAGCCCCAGCATTTT
>TRBJ1-2|few|TRBD1|TRBV12-3/TRBV12-4
CASSIRGTGDYGYTF
TGTGCCAGCAGTATCCGCGGGACAGGGGACTATGGCTACACCTTC
>TRBJ1-2|many|NA|TRBV7-2
CASSLDYYGYTF
TGTGCCAGCAGCTTAGACTACTATGGCTACACCTTC
>TRBJ1-1|NA|NA|TRBV6-5
CASSYSKGGGTEAFF
TGTGCCAGCAGTTACTCGAAGGGAGGCGGGACTGAAGCTTTCTTT
>TRBJ1-5|few|NA|TRBV12-3/TRBV12-4
CASSFSGLNQPQHF
TGTGCCAGCAGTTTCTCAGGACTCAATCAGCCCCAGCATTTT
>TRBJ2-1|many|TRBD2|TRBV7-2
CASSSRLAGAHDEQFF
TGTGCCAGCAGCTCCAGGCTAGCGGGAGCCCACGATGAGCAGTTCTTC
>TRBJ2-1|few|TRBD2|TRBV19
CASSFSGRGYNEQFF
TGTGCCAGTAGTTTCAGCGGGAGGGGTTACAATGAGCAGTTCTTC
>TRBJ2-2|NA|TRBD2|TRBV2
CASSEWGGSNTGELFF
TGTGCCAGCAGTGAATGGGGAGGGTCGAACACCGGGGAGCTGTTTTTT
>TRBJ1-2|NA|NA|TRBV30
CAWSDRNYGYTF
TGTGCCTGGTCGGACAGAAACTATGGCTACACCTTC
>TRBJ1-3|many|NA|TRBV11-3
CASSWKGEVVDSGNTIYF
TGTGCCAGCAGCTGGAAGGGAGAGGTAGTCGACTCTGGAAACACCATATATTTT